These 22 T cell receptor beta chains were all obtained from the same sample, sequenced in a study of metastatic and nonmetastatic thyroid tumors. Until they underwent thyroid surgery, no patient had received any treatment. TCRdb re-clonotyped the PCR reads via MiXCR. Among 60,000 to 75,000 clones listed, roughly 4% were seen once. Sample: blood. These receptors were obtained from a female donor with papillary thyroid cancer or a benign thyroid nodule (not recorded which). Some clones in this sample may be carry-over from other donors' samples.

As to this clone: This may arise from a read error, as a much more abundant clone is one base away. The J gene is TRBJ2-3, the V gene TRBV11-2; D may correspond to TRBD1 or TRBD2 (5 bases each). Germline-derived CDR1 and CDR2 are SGHAT and FQNNGV. The CDR3 length is 14 residues. Trimming pared 7 bases from V and 2 bases from J, leaving 13 bases between. CDR3 loop: CASNPAGATDTQYF. CDR3 nucleotide sequence: TGTGCCAGCAACCCTGCCGGGGCCACAGATACGCAGTATTTT.

The CDR3 loop is CASSDLPRVYGYTF. For the CDR3, the DNA is TGTGCCAGCAGTGATCTTCCCAGGGTTTATGGCTACACCTTC. The chain recombines TRBV6-1 with TRBJ1-2, with D perhaps TRBD1 (5 bases). CDR1 is MNHNS and CDR2 is SASEGT in the germline V gene. Trimming took off 3 bases at V and 5 bases at J, with 13 bases between the two ends. The CDR3 contains 14 residues.

Notes on this clone: Given a much more abundant clone one base away, this may be a read error. The V and J genes are TRBV18 and TRBJ1-5, with a tentative D call TRBD1 (6 bases). This CDR3 spans 15 amino acids. Germline-derived CDR1 and CDR2 are KGHSH and LQKENI. CDR3 residues: CAISPGAGGNQPQHF. The DNA of the CDR3 is TGTGCCATCTCACCAGGGGCGGGAGGCAATCAGCCCCAGCATTTT.

A few counts support this clone. This rearrangement joins TRBV20-1 to TRBJ2-5; D not resolved. Germline V gene data show CDR1 as DFQATT and CDR2 as SNEGSKA (reference sequence). The CDR3 totals 13 residues. The V end was cut by 7 bases, the J end by 3 bases, with 15 bases between. Here the CDR3 DNA reads TGCAGTGTTCCCCCGGCTGGGGAAGAGACCCAGTACTTC. Residues: CSVPPAGEETQYF.

As for this clone: This may arise from a read error, as a much more abundant clone is one base away. At the DNA level, this CDR3 is encoded by other sequences in the same sample as well. The chain uses TRBV19 and TRBJ2-5; D is possibly TRBD2 (6 bases). V was trimmed by 10 bases and J by 8 bases, leaving 20 bases between them. Germline-derived CDR1 and CDR2 are LNHDA and SQIVND (reference sequence). The CDR3 runs 13 residues. The DNA for the CDR3 is TGTGCCACCGGGACTTCGGCCTCGGGTACCCAGTACTTC. It encodes CATGTSASGTQYF.

With regard to this clone: The conserved final phenylalanine or tryptophan is absent from the CDR3, which likely points to a read error. This chain uses TRBV20-1 with TRBJ2-1, with 9 bases that match TRBD2. V shed 1 base, J shed 10 bases, and the junction held 8 bases outside the gene matches. CDR1 is DFQATT, CDR2 SNEGSKA, per germline (reference sequence). The CDR3 sequence is 14 residues long. CDR3 sequence (DNA): TGCAGTGCTAGAGGGCGGGAGGGCGGTGTCGAGCAGTTCGTC. It encodes CSARGREGGVEQFV.

The V and J genes are TRBV6-2 or TRBV6-3 and TRBJ1-2; D not certain. Germline CDR1 reads MNHEY; CDR2 reads SVGEGT. V lost 6 bases, J lost 4 bases, and 21 bases lay in between. This CDR3 region has 16 residues. CDR3 nucleotide sequence: TGTGCCAGCAGCACACCAATGCATTCGGAGATCTATGGCTACACCTTC. This gives the protein CASSTPMHSEIYGYTF.

This clone was seen only a few times. This rearrangement joins TRBV6-2 or TRBV6-3 to TRBJ2-3; D may be TRBD1 (6 bases). Germline CDR1 and CDR2: MNHEY and SVGEGT. V was cut by 8 bases and J by 1 base, with 13 bases left in between. This CDR3 is built from 14 residues. The DNA for the CDR3 is TGTGCCAGCTCTCTCGAGGGGGGCACAGATACGCAGTATTTT. It translates to CASSLEGGTDTQYF.

This clone appeared many times. The chain links TRBV20-1 to TRBJ2-1; a weak D match, TRBD2 (6 bases). The CDR3 runs 13 residues. V was pared by 5 bases and J by 0 bases, with 8 bases between. Germline V gene sequence: CDR1 DFQATT, CDR2 SNEGSKA (reference sequence). CDR3 nucleotides: TGCAGTGCTTACGGGAGCTCCTACAATGAGCAGTTCTTC. It codes for CSAYGSSYNEQFF.

About this clone itself: This clone may be a read error of a much larger clone one base away. Other DNA sequences within the sample encode an identical CDR3. The chain links TRBV5-5 to TRBJ2-1; possible D gene TRBD2, 6 bases. Per the germline V gene, CDR1 is SGHKS and CDR2 is YYEKEE (reference sequence). The CDR3 runs to 16 residues. The CDR3 region has the DNA TGTGCCAGTAGCTTGGGTGGGGGGTGGAACCACAATGAGCAGTTCTTC. Encoded protein: CASSLGGGWNHNEQFF.

The table lists this clone with many counts. This CDR3 is CASSPVGFYEQYF. The DNA for the CDR3 is TGTGCCAGCAGCCCCGTAGGCTTCTACGAGCAGTACTTC. The chain couples TRBV3-1 to TRBJ2-7; D is undetermined. The CDR3 contains 13 residues. The germline V and J ends were trimmed by 4 bases and 3 bases, with 10 bases remaining between them. The V gene's germline CDR1 is LGHDT and CDR2 YNNKEL (reference sequence).

This clone was seen repeatedly, ten times or more. The rearrangement joins TRBV11-3 to TRBJ2-1, with 7 bases identical to TRBD2. This CDR3 comprises 15 residues. V dropped 5 bases and J dropped 2; count of bases not matched to a gene: 6. In germline, CDR1 is SGHNT, CDR2 YENEEA. CDR3 nucleotides: TGTGCCAGCAGCGCCATGGCGGGAGCCTACAATGAGCAGTTCTTC. This codes for CASSAMAGAYNEQFF.

Of note for this clone: The conserved phenylalanine or tryptophan normally closing the CDR3 is absent here, so this likely arose from a read error. The chain is built from TRBV20-1 and TRBJ2-7; D is possibly TRBD1 (5 bases). The CDR3 loop spans 13 amino acids. V lost 5 bases and J lost 2, with 13 bases in between. Germline V gives CDR1 DFQATT, CDR2 SNEGSKA (reference sequence). CDR3 DNA sequence: TGCAGTGCTCGAATAGCAGGGCCCTACGAGCAGTACCTA. As protein: CSARIAGPYEQYL.

This clone was recorded at least ten times. A read error may explain this, as a much larger clone is one base away. V gene TRBV7-3 combines with J gene TRBJ2-3, with TRBD2 matching 8 bases. CDR3 size: 14 residues. Germline lookup yields CDR1 SGHTA and CDR2 FQGTGA. DNA for the CDR3: TGTGCCAGCAGCTTAAGAGGAGCGGGAGATATGCAGTATTTT. Encoded protein: CASSLRGAGDMQYF. Full variable domain (outside the CDR3, taken from reference TRBV7-3 and TRBJ2-3): GAGVSQTPSNKVTEKGKYVELRCDPISGHTALYWYRQSLGQGPEFLIYFQGTGAADDSGLPNDRFFAVRPEGSVSTLKIQRTERGDSAVYLCASSLRGAGDMQYFGPGTRLTVL.

About this clone itself: A much bigger clone sits one base away, suggesting this may be a read error. The J gene is TRBJ2-2, the V gene TRBV5-4, with D perhaps matching TRBD2 (6 bases). Per germline, CDR1 SGHNT and CDR2 YYREEE (reference sequence). This CDR3 comprises 16 residues. With 4 bases removed from V and 13 bases from J, the gap between germline ends came to 26 bases. CDR3 region: CASSLGGTASSRGLFF. The CDR3 DNA follows: TGTGCCAGCAGCCTTGGTGGGACTGCCAGTTCCCGGGGGCTGTTTTTT.

This clone was seen ten or more times. The V and J genes are TRBV7-9 and TRBJ2-7; TRBD1 matches 10 bases. The CDR3 runs to 15 residues. The germline V gene has CDR1 SEHNR and CDR2 FQNEAQ (reference sequence). With V trimmed by 5 bases and J by 4 bases, 8 bases remained unmatched. CDR3 sequence: CASSPTTGGEYEQYF. Here the CDR3 DNA reads TGTGCCAGCAGCCCCACGACAGGGGGCGAGTACGAGCAGTACTTC.

This clone was observed at least ten times. The chain links TRBV9 to TRBJ1-2; D ambiguous. The CDR3 covers 14 residues. The V end was cut by 4 bases, the J end by 2 bases, with 12 bases between. CDR1 is SGDLS and CDR2 is YYNGEE in the germline V gene. The CDR3 DNA sequence: TGTGCCAGCAGCCCCCGGGCGGAGAACTATGGCTACACCTTC. This translates into CASSPRAENYGYTF.

In this sample, this clone turned up many times. This chain joins TRBV28 and TRBJ1-1; D remains ambiguous. Germline CDR1 reads MDHEN; CDR2 reads SYDVKM. This CDR3 region has 13 residues. Trimming pared 3 bases from V and 1 base from J, leaving 6 bases between. The CDR3 DNA is TGTGCCAGCAGTTTGCCCCGGAACACTGAAGCTTTCTTT. This gives the protein CASSLPRNTEAFF.

The chain links TRBV19 to TRBJ1-5; TRBD1 matches 7 bases. The V gene's germline CDR1 is LNHDA and CDR2 SQIVND (reference sequence). Unmatched junction bases numbered 5, after V lost 5 bases and J lost 1 base. This CDR3 contains 15 residues. CDR3 region: CASSLTGMSNQPQHF. CDR3 coding DNA: TGTGCCAGTAGTTTGACAGGGATGAGCAATCAGCCCCAGCATTTT.

A word on this clone: The missing conserved phenylalanine or tryptophan at the end of this CDR3 makes a read error likely. The chain employs TRBV7-3 and TRBJ2-1; 7 bases are shared with TRBD1. V dropped 4 bases and J dropped 6; count of bases not matched to a gene: 9. The CDR3 is made up of 15 amino acids. Germline-derived CDR1 and CDR2 are SGHTA and FQGTGA. DNA for the CDR3: TGTGCCAGCAGCTCCGAAGGACAGGCCAGCAATGAGCAGTTCTTA. It translates to CASSSEGQASNEQFL.

This clone was counted at least ten times. V is TRBV19 and J is TRBJ1-5; the D gene is possibly TRBD1 (6 bases). CDR1 and CDR2 (germline): LNHDA, SQIVND (reference sequence). This CDR3 is built from 15 residues. The V and J ends lost 6 bases and 7 bases respectively, with 19 bases between them. The CDR3 sequence is CASSLLTGLRQPQHF. CDR3 DNA sequence: TGTGCCAGTAGCCTCCTTACAGGGCTTAGGCAGCCCCAGCATTTT.

This clone has more than one count but fewer than ten. Possible read error: a much larger clone is one base away. The chain joins TRBV2 to TRBJ2-3; the D gene is possibly TRBD1 (5 bases). Per germline, CDR1 SNHLY and CDR2 FYNNEI. Trimming pared 7 bases from V and 2 bases from J, leaving 13 bases between. The CDR3 is 14 amino acids. This CDR3 reads CASTVRALTDTQYF. The CDR3 DNA sequence: TGTGCCAGCACCGTCAGGGCGCTCACAGATACGCAGTATTTT.